The next 20 T cell receptor beta chains were all read from a single sample in a study of cytomegalovirus exposure and HLA in healthy donors. Primers: 60 Vbeta forward and 13 Jbeta reverse. Clones were read by immunoSEQ multiplex PCR, and TCRdb kept only the in-frame ones, dropping some. Among some 100,000 clones listed, roughly 70% were seen once. Material: PBMCs. The receptor source for this set is a woman in her 70s in good health and CMV-seropositive.

The chain uses TRBV4-1 and TRBJ2-5; possibly TRBD2 for D (5 bases). Germline V gives CDR1 MGHRA, CDR2 YSYEKL. The V end was cut by 0 bases, the J end by 2 bases, with 7 bases between. CDR3 length equals 14 residues. The CDR3 loop reads CASSQERLQETQYF. CDR3 nucleotides: TGCGCCAGCAGCCAAGAAAGACTACAAGAGACCCAGTACTTC.

This chain connects TRBV7-2 to TRBJ2-3, with 14 bases lining up with TRBD2. The trim removed 3 bases at V and 6 bases at J, leaving 5 bases unmatched. The CDR3 is 16 amino acids. CDR1 is SGHTA and CDR2 is FQGNSA in the germline V gene. CDR3 nucleotide sequence: TGTGCCAGCAGCTTGACTAGCGGGGGGGGAATGGATACGCAGTATTTT. Amino acid sequence: CASSLTSGGGMDTQYF.

This chain uses TRBV15 with TRBJ1-5; 7 bases match TRBD1. The CDR3 has 16 amino acids. V gave up 3 bases and J gave up 3 bases; unmatched junction bases: 8. Per the germline V gene, CDR1 is LNHNV and CDR2 is YYDKDF (reference sequence). The CDR3 DNA sequence: TGTGCCACCAGCAGGATCTTCGGACAGGACAATCAGCCCCAGCATTTT. Amino acid sequence: CATSRIFGQDNQPQHF.

The V and J genes are TRBV30 and TRBJ2-1, with 9 bases fitting TRBD2. This CDR3 spans 15 amino acids. The trim removed 2 bases at V and 4 bases at J, leaving 6 bases unmatched. Germline CDR1 and CDR2: GTSNPN and SVGIG (reference sequence). CDR3 in DNA: TGTGCCTGGAGTCAAGCTAGCGGGGTTTACAATGAGCAGTTCTTC. It codes for CAWSQASGVYNEQFF.

The genes are TRBV27 and TRBJ2-5, with D perhaps TRBD1 (6 bases). Per germline, CDR1 MNHEY and CDR2 SMNVEV (reference sequence). CDR3 size: 15 residues. V was clipped by 5 bases and J by 2 bases, with 15 bases between them. Written as DNA, the CDR3 is TGTGCCAGCAGTCCGCAGGGGATCCAGCAAGAGACCCAGTACTTC. Protein: CASSPQGIQQETQYF.

In its sample, this clone was seen once. The V and J genes are TRBV4-2 and TRBJ2-7, with 11 positions matching TRBD2. The trim removed 0 bases at V and 4 bases at J, leaving 5 bases unmatched. Germline V gene lookup returns CDR1 LGHNA and CDR2 YNFKEQ. The CDR3 length is 16 residues. CDR3 DNA: TGTGCCAGCAGCCAAGACTTAGCGGGGGGGGTGTACGAGCAGTACTTC. Its protein product is CASSQDLAGGVYEQYF.

The CDR3 sequence is CASSPRQSTNEKLFF. The CDR3 DNA reads as TGTGCCAGCAGCCCCCGACAATCAACTAATGAAAAACTGTTTTTT. V is TRBV5-8 and J is TRBJ1-4; D is unclear. The CDR3 totals 15 residues. Per germline, CDR1 SGHTS and CDR2 YDEGEE. V lost 4 bases and J lost 0, with 10 bases in between.

The chain joins TRBV21-1 to TRBJ2-7; the table's D gene call, TRBD1, was not cross checked with the DNA. TRBV21-1 is a pseudogene locus. The CDR3 runs to 12 residues. CDR3 loop: CASSPMRGRVYF. CDR3 in DNA: TGTGCCAGCAGCCCCATGAGGGGGCGGGTGTACTTC.

This chain links TRBV6-6 with TRBJ1-4; no definite D call. Trimming stripped 7 bases from V and 7 bases from J, with 19 bases between. Germline CDR1 and CDR2: MNHNY and SVGAGI (reference sequence). The CDR3 length is 15 residues. CDR3 sequence: CASTQRRAPGEKLFF. In DNA, the CDR3 is TGTGCCAGCACCCAAAGGAGGGCGCCAGGTGAAAAACTGTTTTTT.

Points on this clone: One end of the junction varies from germline; a read error may be responsible. V usage is TRBV27 and J usage is TRBJ2-6, with TRBD1 as a possible D gene (5 bases). The length of the CDR3 is 18 residues. Germline values: CDR1 MNHEY, CDR2 SMNVEV (reference sequence). For the CDR3, the DNA is TGTGCCAGCAGTTTCGCAGGACCTTTCAGCTCTGGGGCCAGCGTCCTGACTTTC. Translating it yields CASSFAGPFSSGASVLTF.

The genes are TRBV4-1 and TRBJ2-7; TRBD1 matches 7 bases. The CDR3 length is 15 residues. The junction had 12 bases not matched to a gene; V was cut back by 1 base and J by 9 bases. Germline V CDR1 and CDR2: MGHRA, YSYEKL. For the CDR3, the DNA is TGCGCCAGCAGCCAAGCTTTAGACAGGGCCCGCACGCAGTACTTC. Translation: CASSQALDRARTQYF.

The J gene is TRBJ2-7, the V gene TRBV6-6; 7 nucleotides line up with TRBD2. CDR3 length: 13 residues. The ends lost 11 bases at V and 6 bases at J; junction bases unmatched: 13. CDR1 is MNHNY and CDR2 is SVGAGI in the germline V gene (reference sequence). The CDR3 sequence is CAGGAGRATEQYF. CDR3 DNA sequence: TGTGCCGGGGGAGCGGGGAGGGCTACCGAGCAGTACTTC.

V is TRBV29-1 and J is TRBJ2-6; D possibly corresponds to TRBD1 (6 bases). CDR1 and CDR2 (germline): SQVTM, ANQGSEA. The CDR3 has 13 amino acids. The CDR3 DNA sequence: TGCAGTGCCTACAGGGCTGGGGCCAACGTCCTGACTTTC. This codes for CSAYRAGANVLTF.

J is TRBJ2-7 and V is TRBV30; the D gene is possibly TRBD1 (6 bases). V was clipped by 3 bases and J by 5 bases, with 8 bases between them. The germline V gene has CDR1 GTSNPN and CDR2 SVGIG (reference sequence). This CDR3 contains 11 residues. The CDR3 DNA sequence: TGTGCCTGGAGACAGGGTAACGAGCAGTACTTC. Its protein is CAWRQGNEQYF. The full variable domain, in which reference TRBV30 and TRBJ2-7 provide the parts outside the CDR3, is SQTIHQWPATLVQPVGSPLSLECTVEGTSNPNLYWYRQAAGRGLQLLFYSVGIGQISSEVPQNLSASRPQDRQFILSSKKLLLSDSGFYLCAWRQGNEQYFGPGTRLTVT.

This clone occurred once. V usage is TRBV6-5 and J usage is TRBJ1-1; possibly TRBD1 for D (6 bases). CDR1 MNHEY and CDR2 SVGAGI come from the germline V gene. The length of the CDR3 is 15 residues. V lost 0 bases and J lost 4, with 12 bases in between. The CDR3 sequence is CASSYSLGQGTEAFF. For the CDR3, the DNA is TGTGCCAGCAGTTACTCGTTGGGACAAGGCACTGAAGCTTTCTTT.

The gene calls are TRBV6-6 and TRBJ1-1, with no clear D. This CDR3 spans 14 amino acids. Germline CDR1 MNHNY, CDR2 SVGAGI (reference sequence). With 4 bases removed from V and 2 bases from J, the gap between germline ends came to 11 bases. The chain's CDR3 is CASSSTNINTEAFF. The CDR3 DNA reads as TGTGCCAGCAGTTCGACAAACATAAACACTGAAGCTTTCTTT.

This clone was observed a handful of times. This chain links TRBV6-1 with TRBJ1-2, with 12 bases fitting TRBD1. Germline V gives CDR1 MNHNS, CDR2 SASEGT. CDR3 length: 14 residues. J was trimmed by 3 bases and V by 6 bases; bases with no gene match: 2. The CDR3 nucleotides read TGTGCCAGCAGGGGACAGGGGGCGTACTATGGCTACACCTTC. This sequence encodes CASRGQGAYYGYTF.

This sequence joins TRBV7-2 and TRBJ1-1; D is unresolved. The CDR3 is 14 amino acids. V was cut by 1 base and J by 4 bases, with 10 bases left in between. Germline CDR1 and CDR2: SGHTA and FQGNSA. For the CDR3, the DNA is TGTGCCAGCAGCTTAGATGAGCTTTCCACTGAAGCTTTCTTT. This translates into CASSLDELSTEAFF.

This sequence joins TRBV19 and TRBJ2-5; 8 positions agree with TRBD2. Trimming took 5 bases from V and 5 from J; bases not matched to a gene: 4. The CDR3 has 13 residues. CDR1 is LNHDA, CDR2 SQIVND, per germline (reference sequence). This CDR3 reads CASSDSGVETQYF. CDR3 in DNA: TGTGCCAGTAGTGATAGCGGGGTGGAGACCCAGTACTTC.

J is TRBJ1-4 and V is TRBV5-1; maybe TRBD1 (5 bases). This CDR3 comprises 15 residues. Trimming cost V 3 bases and J 0 bases, with 9 bases left between them. Germline CDR1 is SGHRS and CDR2 is YFSETQ. CDR3 DNA sequence: TGCGCCAGCAGCTCCCTCAGGGCAACTAATGAAAAACTGTTTTTT. Protein: CASSSLRATNEKLFF.